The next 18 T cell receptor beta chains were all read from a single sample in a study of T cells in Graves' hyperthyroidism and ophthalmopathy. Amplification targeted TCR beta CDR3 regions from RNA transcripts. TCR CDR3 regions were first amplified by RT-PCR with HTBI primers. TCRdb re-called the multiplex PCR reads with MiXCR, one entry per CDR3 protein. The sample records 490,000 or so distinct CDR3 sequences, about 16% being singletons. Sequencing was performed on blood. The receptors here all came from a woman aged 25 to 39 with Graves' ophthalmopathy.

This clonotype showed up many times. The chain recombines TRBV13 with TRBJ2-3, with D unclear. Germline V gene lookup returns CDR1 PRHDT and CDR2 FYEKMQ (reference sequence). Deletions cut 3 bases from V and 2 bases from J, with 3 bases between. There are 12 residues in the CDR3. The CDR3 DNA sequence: TGTGCCAGCAGCTTCTTCACAGATACGCAGTATTTT. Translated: CASSFFTDTQYF.

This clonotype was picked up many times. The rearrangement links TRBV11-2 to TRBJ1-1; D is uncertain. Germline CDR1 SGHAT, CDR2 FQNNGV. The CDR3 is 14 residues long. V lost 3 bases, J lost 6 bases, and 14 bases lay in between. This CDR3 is CASSLGGGWAEAFF. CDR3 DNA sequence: TGTGCCAGCAGCTTGGGCGGCGGGTGGGCTGAAGCTTTCTTT.

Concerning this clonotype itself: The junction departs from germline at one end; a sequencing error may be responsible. The CDR3 coding sequence is TGTGCCAGCAGCCCGGGACAGGGGGCCACTAATGAAGAACTGTTTTTT. This sequence encodes CASSPGQGATNEELFF. The rearrangement joins TRBV7-8 to TRBJ1-4, with 12 positions matching TRBD1. Germline assignment: CDR1 SGHVS and CDR2 FQNEAQ. CDR3 length equals 16 residues.

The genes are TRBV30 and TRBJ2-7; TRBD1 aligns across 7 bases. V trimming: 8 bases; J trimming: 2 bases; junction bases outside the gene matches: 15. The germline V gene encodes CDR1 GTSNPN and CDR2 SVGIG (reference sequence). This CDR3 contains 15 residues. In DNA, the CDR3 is TGTGCCACCGTGAGGGCCGGGACAGTAACCTACGAGCAGTACTTC. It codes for CATVRAGTVTYEQYF.

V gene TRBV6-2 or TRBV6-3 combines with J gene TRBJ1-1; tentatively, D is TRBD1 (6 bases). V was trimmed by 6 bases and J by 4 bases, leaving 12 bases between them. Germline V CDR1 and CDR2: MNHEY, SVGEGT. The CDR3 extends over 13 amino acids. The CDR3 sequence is CASSYRVSTEAFF. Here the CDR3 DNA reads TGTGCCAGCAGCTACAGGGTTTCCACTGAAGCTTTCTTT.

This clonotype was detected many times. The CDR3 DNA reads as TGTGCCAGCAGTTTATTAGGGGCATTGCCGGGAGGGGTTCCGGGTGAGCAGTTCTTC. Protein sequence: CASSLLGALPGGVPGEQFF. The chain carries TRBV27 and TRBJ2-1; 8 bases align to TRBD2. CDR1 is MNHEY, CDR2 SMNVEV, per germline (reference sequence). The CDR3 runs 19 residues. Trimming cost V 1 base and J 9 bases; bases outside gene matches: 20.

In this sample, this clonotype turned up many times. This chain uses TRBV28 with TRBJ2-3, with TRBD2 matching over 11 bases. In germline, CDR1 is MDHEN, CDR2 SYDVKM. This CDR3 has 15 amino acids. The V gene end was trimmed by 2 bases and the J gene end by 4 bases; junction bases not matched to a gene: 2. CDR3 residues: CASSLTSGSADTQYF. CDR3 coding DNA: TGTGCCAGCAGTTTAACTAGCGGGAGCGCAGATACGCAGTATTTT.

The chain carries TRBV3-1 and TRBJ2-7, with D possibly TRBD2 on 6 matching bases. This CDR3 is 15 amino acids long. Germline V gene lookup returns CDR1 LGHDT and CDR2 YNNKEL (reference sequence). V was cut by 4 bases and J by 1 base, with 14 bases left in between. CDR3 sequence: CASSLSEGMSYEQYF. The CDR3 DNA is TGTGCCAGCAGCCTATCGGAGGGGATGTCCTACGAGCAGTACTTC.

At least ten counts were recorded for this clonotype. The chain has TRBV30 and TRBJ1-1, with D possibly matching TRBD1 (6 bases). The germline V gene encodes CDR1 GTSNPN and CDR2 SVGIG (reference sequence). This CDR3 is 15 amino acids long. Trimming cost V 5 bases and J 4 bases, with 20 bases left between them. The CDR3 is CAWAGVGPRITEAFF. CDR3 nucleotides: TGTGCCTGGGCAGGGGTGGGACCGAGGATCACTGAAGCTTTCTTT.

The CDR3 region is CSGAVGAGEAFF. DNA of the CDR3: TGCAGCGGCGCAGTGGGCGCTGGTGAAGCTTTCTTT. The chain links TRBV29-1 to TRBJ1-1; D uncertain. V lost 7 bases, J lost 7 bases, and 16 bases lay in between. Germline values: CDR1 SQVTM, CDR2 ANQGSEA. The CDR3 totals 12 residues.

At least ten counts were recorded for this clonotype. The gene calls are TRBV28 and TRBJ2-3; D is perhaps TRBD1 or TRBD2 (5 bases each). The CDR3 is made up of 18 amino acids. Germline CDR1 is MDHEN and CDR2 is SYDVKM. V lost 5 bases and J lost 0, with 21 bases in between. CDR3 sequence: CASSPSPGTEGSTDTQYF. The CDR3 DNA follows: TGTGCCAGCAGTCCTTCCCCGGGGACGGAAGGTAGCACAGATACGCAGTATTTT.

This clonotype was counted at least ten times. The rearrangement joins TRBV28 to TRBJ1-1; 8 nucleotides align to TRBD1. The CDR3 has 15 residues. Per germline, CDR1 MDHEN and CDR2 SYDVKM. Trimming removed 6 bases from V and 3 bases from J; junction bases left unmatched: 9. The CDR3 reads CASSPRQGSYTEAFF. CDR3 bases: TGTGCCAGCAGCCCTCGACAGGGGAGCTACACTGAAGCTTTCTTT.

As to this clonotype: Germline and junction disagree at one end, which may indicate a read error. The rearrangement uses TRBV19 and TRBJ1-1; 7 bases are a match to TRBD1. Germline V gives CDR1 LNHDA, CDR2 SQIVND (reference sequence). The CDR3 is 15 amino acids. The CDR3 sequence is CASSRDSRLNIEAFF. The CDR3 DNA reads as TGTGCCAGTAGCCGGGACAGCCGTTTGAACATTGAAGCTTTCTTT.

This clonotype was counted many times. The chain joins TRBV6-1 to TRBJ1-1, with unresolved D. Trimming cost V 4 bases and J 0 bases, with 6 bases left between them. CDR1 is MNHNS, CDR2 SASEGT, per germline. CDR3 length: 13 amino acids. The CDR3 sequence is CASSAEVNTEAFF. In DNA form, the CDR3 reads TGTGCCAGCAGTGCCGAGGTGAACACTGAAGCTTTCTTT.

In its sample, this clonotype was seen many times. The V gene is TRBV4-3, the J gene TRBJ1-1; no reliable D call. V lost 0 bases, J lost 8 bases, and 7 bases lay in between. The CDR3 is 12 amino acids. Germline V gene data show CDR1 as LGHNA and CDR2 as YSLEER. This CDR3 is CASSQEGGEAFF. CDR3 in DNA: TGCGCCAGCAGCCAAGAGGGCGGGGAAGCTTTCTTT.

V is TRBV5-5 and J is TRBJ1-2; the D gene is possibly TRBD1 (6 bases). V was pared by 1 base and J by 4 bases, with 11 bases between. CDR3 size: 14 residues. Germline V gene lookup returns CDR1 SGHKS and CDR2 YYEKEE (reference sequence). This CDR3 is CASSLRAGVYGYTF. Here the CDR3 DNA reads TGTGCCAGCAGCTTGCGGGCAGGGGTCTATGGCTACACCTTC.

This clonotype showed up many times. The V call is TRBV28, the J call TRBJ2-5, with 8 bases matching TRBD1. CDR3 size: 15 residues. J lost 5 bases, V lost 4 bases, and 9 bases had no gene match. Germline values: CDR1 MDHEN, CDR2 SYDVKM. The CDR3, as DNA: TGTGCCAGCAGTTCTCTACAGGGGGTAGGGGAGACCCAGTACTTC. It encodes CASSSLQGVGETQYF.

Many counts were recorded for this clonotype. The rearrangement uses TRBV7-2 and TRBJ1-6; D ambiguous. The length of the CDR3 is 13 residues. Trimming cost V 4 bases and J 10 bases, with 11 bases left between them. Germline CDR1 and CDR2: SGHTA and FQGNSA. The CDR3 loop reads CASSSILGSPLHF. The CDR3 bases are TGTGCCAGCAGCTCAATTCTAGGATCACCCCTCCACTTT.